Following are 2 T cell receptor beta chains from one sample sequenced in a study of Ad26.COV2.S vaccination and SARS-CoV-2 variants. The assay was immunoSEQ multiplex PCR, and TCRdb's table has in-frame clones only and misses some. The sample has fewer than 500,000 clones, 89% seen once. Treatment defined: 15 to 20 received Ad26.COV2.S at low or high dose, single or two shots; 5 received placebo; per-sample allocation not given. On day 63 after the first injection, vaccine and placebo recipients gave samples. The source material was peripheral blood, sampled in a trial of Ad26.COV2.S vaccine versus placebo. The source of these receptors is a person aged 18-65 years who received the Ad26.COV2.S COVID-19 vaccine or a placebo.

The chain combines TRBV5-1 with TRBJ2-1; 11 bases match TRBD1. This CDR3 comprises 18 residues. Germline loops: CDR1 SGHRS, CDR2 YFSETQ. The V and J ends lost 4 bases and 2 bases, in that order; junction bases with no gene match: 11. CDR3 nucleotide sequence: TGCGCCAGCAGCCAGGGAGGGACAGGGGGGCCTCCCTACAATGAGCAGTTCTTC. Translating it yields CASSQGGTGGPPYNEQFF.

V gene TRBV28 combines with J gene TRBJ1-1; D unclear. V was clipped by 8 bases and J by 5 bases, with 24 bases between them. Germline CDR1 MDHEN, CDR2 SYDVKM. CDR3 length: 16 residues. CDR3 in DNA: TGTGCCAGCCGTGAGCCGGCAAGAGTGGGAATAACTGAAGCTTTCTTT. Protein sequence: CASREPARVGITEAFF.